What follows describes a single T cell receptor beta chain. The sample originates from a study of blood T cell repertoires in COVID-19. Across the whole study: Samples of COVID-19 (acute and convalescent) were obtained from the United States, Italy and Spain. PBMCs, B-cell-depleted T cells, or T cells were the source of the cDNA or gDNA that made up the material.

In germline, CDR1 is MNHEY, CDR2 SMNVEV (reference sequence). The V and J ends lost 6 bases and 5 bases respectively, with 14 bases between them. This CDR3 has 13 amino acids. Only in-frame clones appear in the TCRdb table, and some are missing; sequencing was by immunoSEQ multiplex PCR. The data contain roughly 220,000 clones, approximately 83% of them singletons. This clonotype was obtained from a woman in her 30s who had recovered from COVID-19. The chain recombines TRBV27 with TRBJ2-7; possible D gene TRBD2, 6 bases. Sequences were obtained from peripheral blood. CDR3 protein: CASSLGRSNEQYF. CDR3 DNA: TGTGCCAGCAGCCTCGGGAGATCGAACGAGCAGTACTTC.